This T cell receptor (beta chain) was identified during a study of cytotoxic CD8 clonotypes in ibrutinib-treated CLL. Trimming removed 3 bases from V and 5 bases from J, with 14 bases in between. CDR1 is MDHEN and CDR2 is SYDVKM in the germline V gene. The CDR3 loop spans 15 amino acids. The repertoire was sequenced with immunoSEQ multiplex PCR; TCRdb's copy has only in-frame clones and lacks some. The data show about 160,000 clones, approximately 80% seen once. This rearrangement joins TRBV28 to TRBJ2-1; tentatively, D is TRBD2 (5 bases). This receptor was taken from a human donor with chronic lymphocytic leukemia. Sequencing used PBMCs, obtained after 24 months of ibrutinib treatment. The CDR3 sequence: CASSLRAVVNNEQFF. The CDR3 DNA follows: TGTGCCAGCAGTTTGAGAGCGGTAGTTAACAATGAGCAGTTCTTC.